This TCR beta chain was identified during a study of blood T cell repertoires in COVID-19. Across the whole study: Researchers got acute and convalescent COVID-19 samples from the United States, Italy and Spain. The analysed material was cDNA or gDNA that came from T cells, B-cell-depleted T cells, or PBMCs.

The CDR3 covers 17 residues. V shed 5 bases, J shed 4 bases, and the junction held 7 bases outside the gene matches. The germline V gene has CDR1 MNHEY and CDR2 SVGEGT. Per the study methods: The assay estimated nucleated cells by amplifying reference gene primers. Data came from immunoSEQ multiplex PCR; TCRdb stores just in-frame clones and leaves some out. Clone size and V and J calls were adopted from that table, with D and trimming inferred from the DNA. Here the sample spans about 150,000 clones, roughly 90% being singletons. Only one count was recorded for this clone. The chain uses TRBV6-2 or TRBV6-3 and TRBJ2-3, with 15 nucleotides matching TRBD2. Sequenced: peripheral blood. This clonotype originated in a human donor in a cohort sampled during active COVID-19. Written as DNA, the CDR3 is TGTGCCAGCAGTCACAGGGGACTAGCGGGGGGAGCAGATACGCAGTATTTT. Protein sequence: CASSHRGLAGGADTQYF.